Listed here are 23 T cell receptor beta chains from one sample, sequenced in a study of sequential checkpoint blockade in melanoma. Assay: immunoSEQ multiplex PCR; the TCRdb copy retains only in-frame clones and omits some. The profile shows 14,000 or so clones, around 48% of them singletons. Sample treatment: randomized to nivolumab then ipilimumab (arm A) or the reverse (arm B). This specimen consisted of CD8+ T cells sorted from blood (inferred from file names), obtained from a patient given nivolumab and ipilimumab in sequence. All receptors derive from a human donor with melanoma.

This clone was observed a handful of times. V and J are TRBV10-3 and TRBJ1-5; D call uncertain. V was clipped by 3 bases and J by 0 bases, with 9 bases between them. The CDR3 extends over 15 amino acids. Germline loops: CDR1 ENHRY, CDR2 SYGVKD. This chain's CDR3 is CAISDPVNSNQPQHF. The CDR3 nucleotides are TGTGCCATCAGTGATCCCGTAAATAGCAATCAGCCCCAGCATTTT.

This chain uses TRBV5-1 with TRBJ2-1, with D unclear. The germline gives CDR1 SGHRS, CDR2 YFSETQ. This CDR3 region has 13 residues. Trimming took 0 bases from V and 4 from J, leaving 5 bases between them. The CDR3: CASSLDGYNEQFF. The CDR3, as DNA: TGCGCCAGCAGCTTGGACGGTTACAATGAGCAGTTCTTC.

This clone was detected once. This chain uses TRBV4-1 with TRBJ1-3; D is unclear. V lost 1 base to trimming and J lost 1 base, with 8 bases between them. Germline assignment: CDR1 MGHRA and CDR2 YSYEKL. CDR3 size: 15 residues. DNA of the CDR3: TGCGCCAGCAGCCAAGTTGGAGGATCTGGAAACACCATATATTTT. Amino acid sequence: CASSQVGGSGNTIYF.

The sample holds a few counts of this clone. The chain recombines TRBV13 with TRBJ2-7, with TRBD2 as a possible D gene (6 bases). The CDR3 sequence is 14 residues long. Germline-derived CDR1 and CDR2 are PRHDT and FYEKMQ (reference sequence). Trimming cost V 0 bases and J 6 bases, with 12 bases left between them. The CDR3 coding sequence is TGTGCCAGCAGCTTAGGCCTAACTAGCCGCGAGCAGTACTTC. The encoded protein is CASSLGLTSREQYF.

The chain carries TRBV2 and TRBJ2-4, with TRBD1 matching 10 bases. The CDR3 spans 15 residues. CDR1 and CDR2 from the germline V gene are SNHLY and FYNNEI. V dropped 8 bases and J dropped 1; count of bases not matched to a gene: 5. The CDR3: CASLRQGAAKNIQYF. CDR3 nucleotides: TGTGCCAGCTTAAGACAGGGGGCGGCCAAAAACATTCAGTACTTC.

J is TRBJ2-3 and V is TRBV11-1; TRBD2 agrees at 13 bases. V gave up 5 bases and J gave up 2 bases; unmatched junction bases: 10. This CDR3 has 18 residues. In germline, CDR1 is SGHAT, CDR2 FQDESV (reference sequence). Here the CDR3 reads CASSPGLAGTLNTDTQYF. The DNA of the CDR3 is TGTGCCAGCAGCCCGGGACTAGCGGGGACTCTAAACACAGATACGCAGTATTTT.

This clone came up a few times. V and J are TRBV6-5 and TRBJ1-5; D perhaps matches TRBD1 (6 bases). Germline assignment: CDR1 MNHEY and CDR2 SVGAGI. V lost 6 bases, J lost 3 bases, and 12 bases lay in between. The CDR3 runs to 14 residues. The CDR3 spells CASRPGQSNQPQHF. DNA of the CDR3: TGTGCCAGCAGACCCGGACAGTCCAATCAGCCCCAGCATTTT.

The chain couples TRBV5-1 to TRBJ2-1; a weak D match, TRBD1 (6 bases). The V gene's germline CDR1 is SGHRS and CDR2 YFSETQ. Trimming shortened V by 6 bases and J by 2 bases, and 12 bases separated the two germline ends. The CDR3 spans 14 residues. The CDR3 here is CASNPDRTYNEQFF. The CDR3 DNA reads as TGCGCCAGCAACCCGGACAGAACCTACAATGAGCAGTTCTTC.

V is TRBV6-1 and J is TRBJ2-7; D is unclear. The ends were cut back, 6 bases at V and 4 bases at J, with 16 bases in the middle. Germline CDR1 MNHNS, CDR2 SASEGT. The CDR3 loop spans 14 amino acids. The CDR3 loop reads CASSLDPLNYEQYF. DNA of the CDR3: TGTGCCAGCAGCCTAGACCCGTTAAATTACGAGCAGTACTTC.

The count of this clone is one. The chain carries TRBV4-2 and TRBJ2-1, with TRBD2 identical over 10 bases. J gave up 8 bases and V 0 bases, and 7 bases lay outside the gene matches. The CDR3 is 16 residues long. Germline V gene sequence: CDR1 LGHNA, CDR2 YNFKEQ. CDR3 protein: CASSQDRAGGLYEQFF. CDR3 in DNA: TGTGCCAGCAGCCAAGACCGAGCGGGGGGGCTCTATGAGCAGTTCTTC.

By sample fraction, this clone is medium-sized. For the CDR3, the DNA is TGTGCCAGCAGTTTGACAGGGGTTGCCTCACCCCTCCACTTT. It specifies CASSLTGVASPLHF. J is TRBJ1-6 and V is TRBV27, with 8 bases aligning to TRBD1. V trimming: 3 bases; J trimming: 10 bases; junction bases outside the gene matches: 5. Germline CDR1 reads MNHEY; CDR2 reads SMNVEV (reference sequence). This CDR3 is built from 14 residues.

This clone was counted between two and nine times. The chain carries TRBV5-6 and TRBJ1-3; D is uncertain. The CDR3 covers 15 residues. V lost 4 bases and J lost 0, with 11 bases in between. Germline values: CDR1 SGHDT, CDR2 YYEEEE. DNA for the CDR3: TGTGCCAGCAGCCCCGGGGTAGGCTCTGGAAACACCATATATTTT. Its translation: CASSPGVGSGNTIYF.

The rearrangement joins TRBV11-2 to TRBJ1-1; D not certain. CDR1 and CDR2 (germline): SGHAT, FQNNGV. The CDR3 runs to 16 residues. With 1 base removed from V and 1 base from J, the gap between germline ends came to 13 bases. The CDR3 region has the DNA TGTGCCAGCAGCTTAGGTACGGAGGGTAGGAACACTGAAGCTTTCTTT. Encoded protein: CASSLGTEGRNTEAFF.

This clone is medium-sized. The V and J genes are TRBV7-3 and TRBJ1-2; no definite D call. The length of the CDR3 is 13 residues. The V gene lost 2 bases and the J gene lost 4 bases, with 8 bases spanning the gap. CDR1 is SGHTA, CDR2 FQGTGA, per germline. CDR3 DNA sequence: TGTGCCAGCAGCTTAGAGGGAGGCTATGGCTACACCTTC. This translates into CASSLEGGYGYTF.

The rearrangement links TRBV6-5 to TRBJ2-2; 8 nucleotides match TRBD1. Trimming took 4 bases from V and 6 from J; bases not matched to a gene: 10. In germline, CDR1 is MNHEY, CDR2 SVGAGI. The CDR3 has 16 residues. This CDR3 is CASSSETGTGSGELFF. The CDR3 DNA sequence: TGTGCCAGCAGTTCAGAAACCGGGACAGGCTCCGGGGAGCTGTTTTTT.

The rearrangement uses TRBV10-3 and TRBJ1-2; TRBD1 is a possible D gene (5 bases). The V and J ends lost 0 bases and 6 bases respectively, with 11 bases between them. This CDR3 region has 14 residues. CDR1 ENHRY and CDR2 SYGVKD come from the germline V gene. The CDR3, as DNA: TGTGCCATCAGTGAGTCGCGAACAGGAGATGGCTACACCTTC. Translated: CAISESRTGDGYTF.

The chain has TRBV19 and TRBJ2-5; the match to TRBD1 covers 7 bases. The V gene's germline CDR1 is LNHDA and CDR2 SQIVND (reference sequence). Germline trimming cut 3 bases from V and 2 bases from J; bases unmatched to any gene: 9. The CDR3 sequence is 16 residues long. This CDR3 reads CASSIFSGTEQETQYF. The DNA of the CDR3 is TGTGCCAGTAGTATCTTCTCAGGGACAGAACAAGAGACCCAGTACTTC.

The J gene is TRBJ2-1, the V gene TRBV15, with 13 bases that match TRBD2. V lost 5 bases, J lost 10 bases, and 8 bases stayed unmatched. The CDR3 loop spans 15 amino acids. CDR1 is LNHNV, CDR2 YYDKDF, per germline (reference sequence). DNA of the CDR3: TGTGCCACCAGCGCTTGGACTAGCGGGAGACGGGAGCAGTTCTTC. Protein: CATSAWTSGRREQFF.

This chain links TRBV2 with TRBJ1-2, with D unresolved. V shed 10 bases and J shed 1 base, with 19 bases lying between them. The CDR3 is 15 residues long. Germline CDR1 SNHLY, CDR2 FYNNEI. The CDR3 loop reads CATQDGSYLNYGYTF. The CDR3 region has the DNA TGTGCCACCCAGGATGGAAGCTACCTTAACTATGGCTACACCTTC. Using reference TRBV2 and TRBJ1-2 for the parts outside the CDR3, the full variable domain is EPEVTQTPSHQVTQMGQEVILRCVPISNHLYFYWYRQILGQKVEFLVSFYNNEISEKSEIFDDQFSVERPDGSNFTLKIRSTKLEDSAMYFCATQDGSYLNYGYTFGSGTRLTVV.

This chain connects TRBV5-6 to TRBJ1-3; D gene ambiguous. V shed 4 bases and J shed 0 bases, with 5 bases lying between them. This CDR3 has 13 amino acids. Looked up from germline, CDR1 is SGHDT and CDR2 is YYEEEE. Here the CDR3 reads CASSPDSGNTIYF. CDR3 DNA sequence: TGTGCCAGCAGCCCAGACTCTGGAAACACCATATATTTT. The entire variable domain, with the rest obtained from reference TRBV5-6 and TRBJ1-3, is as follows: DAGVTQSPTHLIKTRGQQVTLRCSPKSGHDTVSWYQQALGQGPQFIFQYYEEEERQRGNFPDRFSGHQFPNYSSELNVNALLLGDSALYLCASSPDSGNTIYFGEGSWLTVV.

The CDR3 DNA follows: TGTGCCAGCAGAACGACAGGGGGCGGTCAGCCCCAGCATTTT. It specifies CASRTTGGGQPQHF. This chain connects TRBV28 to TRBJ1-5; 10 bases are a match to TRBD1. CDR3 length equals 14 residues. V was clipped by 6 bases and J by 6 bases; unmatched bases: 5. Looked up from germline, CDR1 is MDHEN and CDR2 is SYDVKM.

This chain joins TRBV7-2 and TRBJ2-7; TRBD1 aligns across 10 bases. CDR3 length: 15 amino acids. Germline CDR1 reads SGHTA; CDR2 reads FQGNSA. The junction had 2 bases not matched to a gene; V was cut back by 3 bases and J by 0 bases. Here the CDR3 reads CASSFWTGGSYEQYF. The CDR3 coding sequence is TGTGCCAGCAGCTTCTGGACAGGGGGCTCCTACGAGCAGTACTTC. Full variable domain (remainder filled in from reference TRBV7-2 and TRBJ2-7): GAGVSQSPSNKVTEKGKDVELRCDPISGHTALYWYRQSLGQGLEFLIYFQGNSAPDKSGLPSDRFSAERTGGSVSTLTIQRTQQEDSAVYLCASSFWTGGSYEQYFGPGTRLTVT.

This sequence joins TRBV15 and TRBJ2-7; maybe TRBD2 (5 bases). The CDR3 covers 14 residues. The germline V gene encodes CDR1 LNHNV and CDR2 YYDKDF (reference sequence). Between the trimmed V and J ends, which lost 6 bases and 4 bases, there was a span of 16 bases. CDR3 coding DNA: TGTGCCACCAGTGAGACCCGGACTCATTACGAGCAGTACTTC. Protein: CATSETRTHYEQYF.